This T cell receptor beta chain was sequenced for a study of technical replicates of blood from several donors (dated by TCRdb to about 2017). A note on this clone: No antigen is known for it. No base qualities exist here, and no much larger clone lies one base off it.

The library was generated by the immunoSEQ multiplex PCR assay. Held by TCRdb, this immuneACCESS table contains in-frame sequences only and omits some clones. Under half of the omission traces to an unresolved V gene where checked; the cause of the rest is unknown. This sample lists some 78,000 clones; 85% to 95% were detected once. The biggest ten clones account for roughly 0.37% of the sample. CDR1 and CDR2 were assigned from the germline V gene (reference sequence) as SEHNR and FQNEAQ. V sheds 5 bases and J sheds 4 bases, leaving 23 bases between their ends. The CDR3 sequence holds 17 residues, the cysteine and phenylalanine included. Kept here is only the CDR3 DNA, which spans 51 bases and is read in frame from base 1.

Sequenced: T cells isolated from PBMCs. This sequence was found in a human donor in good health. The rearrangement joined TRBV7-9 to TRBJ1-2, with the D gene not clear enough to name. The sequenced DNA is TGTGCCAGCAGCCTGTGGACTCAGATGGGCCAAAGCTATGGCTACACCTTC. The resulting protein is CASSLWTQMGQSYGYTF.